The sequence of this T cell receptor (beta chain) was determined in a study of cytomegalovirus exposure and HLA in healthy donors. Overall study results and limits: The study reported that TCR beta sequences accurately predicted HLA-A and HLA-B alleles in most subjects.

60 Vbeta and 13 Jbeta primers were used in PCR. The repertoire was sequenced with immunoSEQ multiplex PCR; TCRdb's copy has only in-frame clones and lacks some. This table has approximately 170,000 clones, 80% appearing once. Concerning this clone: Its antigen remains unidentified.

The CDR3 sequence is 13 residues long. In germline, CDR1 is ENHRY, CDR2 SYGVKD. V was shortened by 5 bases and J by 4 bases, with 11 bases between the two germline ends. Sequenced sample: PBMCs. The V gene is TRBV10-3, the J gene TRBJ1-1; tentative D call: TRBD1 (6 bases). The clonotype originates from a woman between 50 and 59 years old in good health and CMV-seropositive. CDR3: CAISFRGSTEAFF. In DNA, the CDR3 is TGTGCCATCAGTTTTAGGGGGAGCACTGAAGCTTTCTTT.